Detailed here is one T cell receptor (beta chain). Antigen specificity is unknown. This entry comes from a study of cytomegalovirus exposure and HLA in healthy donors. Study observations and caveats: Later analysis indicated greater clonal expansion among HLA-associated TCR beta chains than among equally common other chains. Later work associated fewer than 20,000 TCR beta sequences with HLA alleles at 0.05 false discovery rate. Rates of TCR association differed by HLA locus in a later analysis, with DRB1 highest and HLA-C lowest. Through in vitro validation, three CMV-associated chains were shown to be specific for CMV antigens.

The CDR3 extends over 15 amino acids. CDR1 is WNHNN, CDR2 SYGVQD, per germline (reference sequence). Amplification used 60 Vbeta primers and 13 Jbeta primers. Sequenced by immunoSEQ multiplex PCR; TCRdb stores in-frame clones only, minus some. The sample shows almost 200,000 clones, more than 75% of them seen only once. The source material was PBMCs. V and J are TRBV10-1 and TRBJ2-5; D possibly corresponds to TRBD1 (5 bases). TRBJ2-7 explains the end of the DNA better; the J call may be wrong. This receptor was taken from a male donor in good health and CMV-seropositive. CDR3 DNA: TGCGCCAGCAGTGCCGCGGCCAGGGCACCCTACGAGCAGTACTTC. It encodes CASSAAARAPYEQYF.